This T cell receptor beta chain is from a study of cytomegalovirus exposure and HLA in healthy donors. Overall study results and limits: As immune exposure information, only CMV serostatus was available. Many donors shared some public TCRs, even though most TCR sequences were rare.

PCR used 60 Vbeta primers and 13 Jbeta primers. This table comes from immunoSEQ multiplex PCR, and its TCRdb copy is limited to in-frame clones, with some not included. The table shows hundreds of thousands of clones, with more than 55% occurring only once. V dropped 0 bases and J dropped 5 bases, with 8 bases sitting between them. The CDR3 runs to 13 residues. Germline loops: CDR1 SGHNT, CDR2 YYREEE (reference sequence). In regard to this clone: The antigen remains undetermined.

The sample comprised PBMCs. The sequence was collected from a female donor in good health and CMV-seronegative. The chain links TRBV5-4 to TRBJ2-5; no definite D call. The CDR3 DNA reads TGTGCCAGCAGCTTGGGAGGCGAGGAGACCCAGTACTTC. It is translated as CASSLGGEETQYF.